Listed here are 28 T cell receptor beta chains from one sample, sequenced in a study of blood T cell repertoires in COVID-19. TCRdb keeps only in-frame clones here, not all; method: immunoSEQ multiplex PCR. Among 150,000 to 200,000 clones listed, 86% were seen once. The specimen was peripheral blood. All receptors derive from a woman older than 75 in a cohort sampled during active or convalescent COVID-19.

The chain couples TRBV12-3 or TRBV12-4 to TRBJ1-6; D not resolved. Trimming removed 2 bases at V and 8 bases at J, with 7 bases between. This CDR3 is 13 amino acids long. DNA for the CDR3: TGTGCCAGCAGTTTAACGGGTTATTCACCCCTCCACTTT. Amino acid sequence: CASSLTGYSPLHF.

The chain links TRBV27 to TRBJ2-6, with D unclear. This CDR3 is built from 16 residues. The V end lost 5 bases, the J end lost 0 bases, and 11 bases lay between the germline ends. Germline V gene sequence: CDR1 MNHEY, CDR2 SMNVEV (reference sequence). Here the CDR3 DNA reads TGTGCCAGCAGTCCAACTGCCCCCTCTGGGGCCAACGTCCTGACTTTC. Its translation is CASSPTAPSGANVLTF.

CDR3 protein: CASSRLAGGLTDTQYF. The CDR3 DNA sequence: TGTGCCAGCAGCCGACTAGCGGGGGGGCTTACAGATACGCAGTATTTT. V gene TRBV21-1 combines with J gene TRBJ2-3; TRBD2 is the table's D call and was not checked against the DNA. TRBV21-1 is an annotated pseudogene. This CDR3 is 16 amino acids long.

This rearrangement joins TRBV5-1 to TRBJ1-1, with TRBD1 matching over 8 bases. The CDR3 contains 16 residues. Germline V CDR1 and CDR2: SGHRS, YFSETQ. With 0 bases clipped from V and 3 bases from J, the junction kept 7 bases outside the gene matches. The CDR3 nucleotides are TGCGCCAGCAGCTTGGCCGAAGGACAGGGCTACACTGAAGCTTTCTTT. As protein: CASSLAEGQGYTEAFF.

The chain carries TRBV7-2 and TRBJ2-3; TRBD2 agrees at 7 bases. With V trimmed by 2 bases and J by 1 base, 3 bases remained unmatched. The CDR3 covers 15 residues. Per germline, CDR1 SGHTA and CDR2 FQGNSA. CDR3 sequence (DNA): TGTGCCAGCAGCTTATTTGGGGGGGGCACAGATACGCAGTATTTT. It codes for CASSLFGGGTDTQYF.

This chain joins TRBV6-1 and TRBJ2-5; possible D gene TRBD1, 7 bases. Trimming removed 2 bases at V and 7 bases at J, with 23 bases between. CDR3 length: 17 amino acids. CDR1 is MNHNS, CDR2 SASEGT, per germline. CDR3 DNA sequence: TGTGCCAGCAGTGAATTTGATGAGCGGGTCTCAGGGGGGACCCAGTACTTC. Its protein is CASSEFDERVSGGTQYF.

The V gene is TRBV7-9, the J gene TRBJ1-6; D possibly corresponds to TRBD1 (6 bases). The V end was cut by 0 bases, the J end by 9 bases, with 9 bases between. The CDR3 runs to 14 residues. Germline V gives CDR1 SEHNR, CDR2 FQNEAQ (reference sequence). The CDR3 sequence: CASSLAGGLSPLHF. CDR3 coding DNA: TGTGCCAGCAGCTTAGCGGGGGGGCTTTCACCCCTCCACTTT. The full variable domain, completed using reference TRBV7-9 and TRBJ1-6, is DTGVSQNPRHKITKRGQNVTFRCDPISEHNRLYWYRQTLGQGPEFLTYFQNEAQLEKSRLLSDRFSAERPKGSFSTLEIQRTEQGDSAMYLCASSLAGGLSPLHFGNGTRLTVT.

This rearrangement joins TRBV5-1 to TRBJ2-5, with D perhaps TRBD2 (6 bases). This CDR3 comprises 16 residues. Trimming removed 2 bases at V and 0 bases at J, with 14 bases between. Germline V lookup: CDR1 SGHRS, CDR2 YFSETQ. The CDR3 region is CASSLGGKGYQETQYF. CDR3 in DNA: TGCGCCAGCAGCTTAGGCGGGAAAGGGTACCAAGAGACCCAGTACTTC.

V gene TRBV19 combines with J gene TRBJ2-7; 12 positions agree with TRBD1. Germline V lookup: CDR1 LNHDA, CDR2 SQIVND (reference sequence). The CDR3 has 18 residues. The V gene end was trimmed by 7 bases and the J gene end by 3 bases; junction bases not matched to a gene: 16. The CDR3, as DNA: TGTGCCAGTACCCTCTCCGGGACAGGGGGCAATGTCGGCTACGAGCAGTACTTC. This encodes CASTLSGTGGNVGYEQYF.

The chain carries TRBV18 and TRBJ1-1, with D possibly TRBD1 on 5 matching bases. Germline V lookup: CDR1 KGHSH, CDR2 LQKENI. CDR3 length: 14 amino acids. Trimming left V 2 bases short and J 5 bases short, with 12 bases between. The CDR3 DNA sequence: TGTGCCAGCTCACCAATAAGGGAGGGGACTGAAGCTTTCTTT. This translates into CASSPIREGTEAFF.

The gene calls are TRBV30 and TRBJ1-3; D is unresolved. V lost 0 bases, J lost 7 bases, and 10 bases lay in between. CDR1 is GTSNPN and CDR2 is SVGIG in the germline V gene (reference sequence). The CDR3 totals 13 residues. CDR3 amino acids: CAWSVLGGNTIYF. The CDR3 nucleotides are TGTGCCTGGAGTGTACTGGGAGGTAACACCATATATTTT. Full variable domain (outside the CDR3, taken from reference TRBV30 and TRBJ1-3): SQTIHQWPATLVQPVGSPLSLECTVEGTSNPNLYWYRQAAGRGLQLLFYSVGIGQISSEVPQNLSASRPQDRQFILSSKKLLLSDSGFYLCAWSVLGGNTIYFGEGSWLTVV.

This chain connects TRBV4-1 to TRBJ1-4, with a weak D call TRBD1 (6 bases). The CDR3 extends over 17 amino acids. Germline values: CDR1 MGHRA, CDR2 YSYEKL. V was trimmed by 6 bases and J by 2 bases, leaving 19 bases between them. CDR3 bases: TGCGCCAGCAGTCTCTATTTGGGGGGGCTTACTAATGAAAAACTGTTTTTT. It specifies CASSLYLGGLTNEKLFF.

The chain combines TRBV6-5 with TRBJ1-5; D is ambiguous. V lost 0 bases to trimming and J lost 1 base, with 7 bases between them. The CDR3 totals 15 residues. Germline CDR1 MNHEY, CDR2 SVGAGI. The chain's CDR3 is CASSYSRQSNQPQHF. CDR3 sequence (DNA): TGTGCCAGCAGTTACTCGCGGCAGAGCAATCAGCCCCAGCATTTT.

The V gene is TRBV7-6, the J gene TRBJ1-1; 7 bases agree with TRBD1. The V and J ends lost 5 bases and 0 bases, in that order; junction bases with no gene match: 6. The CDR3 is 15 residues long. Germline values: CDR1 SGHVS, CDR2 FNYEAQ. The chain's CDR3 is CASSARQGMNTEAFF. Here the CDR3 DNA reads TGTGCCAGCAGCGCCCGACAGGGTATGAACACTGAAGCTTTCTTT.

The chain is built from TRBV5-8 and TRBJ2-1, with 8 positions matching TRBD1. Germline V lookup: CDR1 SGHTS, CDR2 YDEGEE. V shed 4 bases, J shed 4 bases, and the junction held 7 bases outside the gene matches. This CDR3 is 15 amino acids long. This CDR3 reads CASSPDRVEYNEQFF. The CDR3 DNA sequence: TGTGCCAGCAGCCCGGACAGGGTTGAATACAATGAGCAGTTCTTC.

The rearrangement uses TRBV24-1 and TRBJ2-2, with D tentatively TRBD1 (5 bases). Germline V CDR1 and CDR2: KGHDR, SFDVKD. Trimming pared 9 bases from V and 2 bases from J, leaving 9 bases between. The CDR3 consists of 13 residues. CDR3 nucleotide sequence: TGTGCCACCTCAGGACATAACACCGGGGAGCTGTTTTTT. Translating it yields CATSGHNTGELFF.

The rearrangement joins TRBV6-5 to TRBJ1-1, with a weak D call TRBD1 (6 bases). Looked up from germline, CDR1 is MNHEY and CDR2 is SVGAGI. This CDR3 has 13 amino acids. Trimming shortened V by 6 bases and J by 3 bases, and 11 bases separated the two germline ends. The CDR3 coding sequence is TGTGCCAGCAGCTGGAACAGGGACACTGAAGCTTTCTTT. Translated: CASSWNRDTEAFF.

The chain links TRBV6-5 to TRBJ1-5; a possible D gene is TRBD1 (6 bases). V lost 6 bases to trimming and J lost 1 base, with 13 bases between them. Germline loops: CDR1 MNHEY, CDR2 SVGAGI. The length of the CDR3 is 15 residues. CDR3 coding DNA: TGTGCCAGCAGGACCGAGGGGGGGAGCAATCAGCCCCAGCATTTT. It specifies CASRTEGGSNQPQHF.

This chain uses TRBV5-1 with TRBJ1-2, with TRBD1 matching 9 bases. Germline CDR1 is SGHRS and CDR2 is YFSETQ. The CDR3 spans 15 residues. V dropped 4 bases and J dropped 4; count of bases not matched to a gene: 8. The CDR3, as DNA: TGCGCCAGCAGCCCGGAGGGACAGGGAATCTATGGCTACACCTTC. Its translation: CASSPEGQGIYGYTF.

The CDR3 region is CASMSAGGDTGELFF. The DNA of the CDR3 is TGTGCCAGTATGTCGGCAGGGGGCGACACCGGGGAGCTGTTTTTT. V gene TRBV19 combines with J gene TRBJ2-2; 8 nucleotides agree with TRBD1. V shed 7 bases and J 3 bases; nucleotides not matched to a gene: 7. The length of the CDR3 is 15 residues. The V gene's germline CDR1 is LNHDA and CDR2 SQIVND (reference sequence).

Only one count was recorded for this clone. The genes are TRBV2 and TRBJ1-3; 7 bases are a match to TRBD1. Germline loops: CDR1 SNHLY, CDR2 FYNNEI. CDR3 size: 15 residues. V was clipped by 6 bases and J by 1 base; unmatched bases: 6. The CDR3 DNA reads TGTGCCAGCAGCCGGAGACAGGGATCTGGAAACACCATATATTTT. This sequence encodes CASSRRQGSGNTIYF.

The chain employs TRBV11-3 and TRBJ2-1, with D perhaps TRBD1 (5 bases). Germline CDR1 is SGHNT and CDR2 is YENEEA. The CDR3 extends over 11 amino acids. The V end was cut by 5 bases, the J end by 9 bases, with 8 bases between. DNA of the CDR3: TGTGCCAGCAGCCAGACAGTTGAGCAGTTCTTC. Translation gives CASSQTVEQFF. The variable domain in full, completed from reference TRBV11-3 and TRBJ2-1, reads EAGVVQSPRYKIIEKKQPVAFWCNPISGHNTLYWYLQNLGQGPELLIRYENEEAVDDSQLPKDRFSAERLKGVDSTLKIQPAELGDSAVYLCASSQTVEQFFGPGTRLTVL.

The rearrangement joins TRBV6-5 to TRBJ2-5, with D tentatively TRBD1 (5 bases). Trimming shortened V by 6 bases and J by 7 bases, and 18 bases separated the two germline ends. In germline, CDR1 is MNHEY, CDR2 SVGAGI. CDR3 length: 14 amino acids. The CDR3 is CASRNPQGSGTQYF. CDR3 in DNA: TGTGCCAGCAGAAACCCCCAGGGATCCGGGACCCAGTACTTC.

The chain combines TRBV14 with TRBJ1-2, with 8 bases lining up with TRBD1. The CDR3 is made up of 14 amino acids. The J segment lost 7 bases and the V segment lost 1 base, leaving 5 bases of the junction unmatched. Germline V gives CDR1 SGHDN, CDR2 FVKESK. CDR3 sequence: CASSQVQGAGGYTF. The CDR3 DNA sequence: TGTGCCAGCAGCCAAGTGCAGGGGGCCGGTGGCTACACCTTC.

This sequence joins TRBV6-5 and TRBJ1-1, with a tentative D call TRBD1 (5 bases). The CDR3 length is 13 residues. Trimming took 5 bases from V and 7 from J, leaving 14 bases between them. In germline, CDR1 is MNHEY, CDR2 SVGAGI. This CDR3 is CASSRGALSEAFF. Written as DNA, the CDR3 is TGTGCCAGCAGTCGTGGGGCTCTCAGTGAAGCTTTCTTT.

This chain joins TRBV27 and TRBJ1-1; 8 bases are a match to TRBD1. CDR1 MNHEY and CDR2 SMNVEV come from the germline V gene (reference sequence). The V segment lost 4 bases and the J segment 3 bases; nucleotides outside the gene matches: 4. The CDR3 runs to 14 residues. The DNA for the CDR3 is TGTGCCAGCAGTTCTGACAGGGGTGACACTGAAGCTTTCTTT. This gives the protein CASSSDRGDTEAFF.

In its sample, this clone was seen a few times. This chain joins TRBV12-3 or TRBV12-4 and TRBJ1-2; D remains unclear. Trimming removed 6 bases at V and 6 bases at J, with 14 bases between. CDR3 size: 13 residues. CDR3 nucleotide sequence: TGTGCCAGCAGCTACTCGGGGAGCGATGGCTACACCTTC. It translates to CASSYSGSDGYTF.

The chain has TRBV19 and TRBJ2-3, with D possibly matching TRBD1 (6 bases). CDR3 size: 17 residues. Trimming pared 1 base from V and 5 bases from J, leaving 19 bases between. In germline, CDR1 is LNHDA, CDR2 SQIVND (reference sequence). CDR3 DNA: TGTGCCAGTAGTATAGGAGTTGGAAGGGGGTGGGTAGATACGCAGTATTTT. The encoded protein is CASSIGVGRGWVDTQYF.